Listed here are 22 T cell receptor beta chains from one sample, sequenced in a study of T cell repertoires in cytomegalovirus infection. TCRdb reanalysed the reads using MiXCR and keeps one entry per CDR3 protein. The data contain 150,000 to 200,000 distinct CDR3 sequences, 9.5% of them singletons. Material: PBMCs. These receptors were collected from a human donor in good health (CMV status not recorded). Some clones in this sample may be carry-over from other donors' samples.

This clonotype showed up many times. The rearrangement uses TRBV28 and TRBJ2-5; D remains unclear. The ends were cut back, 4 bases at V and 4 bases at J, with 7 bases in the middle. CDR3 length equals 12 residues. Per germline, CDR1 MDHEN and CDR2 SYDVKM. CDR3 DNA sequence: TGTGCCAGCAGTTCCGGTGGAGAGACCCAGTACTTC. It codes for CASSSGGETQYF.

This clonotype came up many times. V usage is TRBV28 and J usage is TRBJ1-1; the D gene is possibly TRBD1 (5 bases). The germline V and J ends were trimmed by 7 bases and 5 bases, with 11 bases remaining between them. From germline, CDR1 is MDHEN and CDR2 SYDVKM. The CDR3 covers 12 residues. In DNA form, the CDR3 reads TGTGCCAGCAATAAACGGGGGACTGAAGCTTTCTTT. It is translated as CASNKRGTEAFF. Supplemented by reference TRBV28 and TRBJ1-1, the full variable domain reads DVKVTQSSRYLVKRTGEKVFLECVQDMDHENMFWYRQDPGLGLRLIYFSYDVKMKEKGDIPEGYSVSREKKERFSLILESASTNQTSMYLCASNKRGTEAFFGQGTRLTVV.

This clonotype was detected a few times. The CDR3 nucleotides are TGCAGCGTGGGGGAAAGAAGGGATCAGCCCCAGCATTTT. This sequence encodes CSVGERRDQPQHF. The gene calls are TRBV29-1 and TRBJ1-5, with D perhaps matching TRBD1 (5 bases). The CDR3 extends over 13 amino acids. V lost 6 bases and J 5 bases, leaving 14 bases between the germline ends. Germline V lookup: CDR1 SQVTM, CDR2 ANQGSEA.

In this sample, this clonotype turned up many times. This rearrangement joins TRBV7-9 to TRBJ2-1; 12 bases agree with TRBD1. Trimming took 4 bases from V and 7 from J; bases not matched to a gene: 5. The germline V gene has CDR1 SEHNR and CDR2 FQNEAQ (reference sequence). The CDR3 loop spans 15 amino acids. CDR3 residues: CASSSPGQGANEQFF. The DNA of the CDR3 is TGTGCCAGCAGCTCACCGGGACAGGGGGCAAATGAGCAGTTCTTC. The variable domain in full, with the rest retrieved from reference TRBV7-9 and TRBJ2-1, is DTGVSQNPRHKITKRGQNVTFRCDPISEHNRLYWYRQTLGQGPEFLTYFQNEAQLEKSRLLSDRFSAERPKGSFSTLEIQRTEQGDSAMYLCASSSPGQGANEQFFGPGTRLTVL.

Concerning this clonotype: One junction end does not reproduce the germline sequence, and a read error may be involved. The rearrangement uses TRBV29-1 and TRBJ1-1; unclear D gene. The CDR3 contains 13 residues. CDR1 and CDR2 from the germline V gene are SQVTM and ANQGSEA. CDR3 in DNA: TGCAACGTTGAAAGGGAATTGAACACTGAAGCTTTCTTT. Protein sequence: CNVERELNTEAFF. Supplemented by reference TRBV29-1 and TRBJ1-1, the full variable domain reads SAVISQKPSRDICQRGTSLTIQCQVDSQVTMMFWYRQQPGQSLTLIATANQGSEATYESGFVIDKFPISRPNLTFSTLTVSNMSPEDSSIYLCNVERELNTEAFFGQGTRLTVV.

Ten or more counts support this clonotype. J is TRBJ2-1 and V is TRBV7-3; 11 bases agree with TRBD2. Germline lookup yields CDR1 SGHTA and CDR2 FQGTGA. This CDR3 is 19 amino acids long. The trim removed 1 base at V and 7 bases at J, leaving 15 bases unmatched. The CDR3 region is CASSLRATGTSGRGNEQFF. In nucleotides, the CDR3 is TGTGCCAGCAGCTTAAGGGCCACCGGGACTAGCGGAAGAGGGAATGAGCAGTTCTTC.

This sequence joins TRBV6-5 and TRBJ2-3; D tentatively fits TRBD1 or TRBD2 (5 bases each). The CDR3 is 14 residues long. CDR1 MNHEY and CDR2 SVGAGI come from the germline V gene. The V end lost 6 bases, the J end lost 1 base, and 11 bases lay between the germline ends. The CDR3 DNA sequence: TGTGCCAGCAGAAGGGACGAAGGCACAGATACGCAGTATTTT. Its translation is CASRRDEGTDTQYF.

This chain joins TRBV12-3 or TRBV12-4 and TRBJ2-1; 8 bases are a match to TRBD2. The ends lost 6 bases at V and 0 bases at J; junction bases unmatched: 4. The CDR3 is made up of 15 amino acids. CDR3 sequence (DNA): TGTGCCAGCAGCCCCGGGGGGGTCTCCTACAATGAGCAGTTCTTC. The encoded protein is CASSPGGVSYNEQFF.

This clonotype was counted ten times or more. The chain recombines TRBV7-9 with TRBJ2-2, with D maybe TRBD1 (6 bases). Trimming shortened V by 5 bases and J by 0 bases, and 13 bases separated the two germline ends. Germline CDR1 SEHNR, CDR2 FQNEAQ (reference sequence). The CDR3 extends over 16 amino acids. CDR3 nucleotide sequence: TGTGCCAGCAGCCCCGCCGGACAGACGAACACCGGGGAGCTGTTTTTT. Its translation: CASSPAGQTNTGELFF.

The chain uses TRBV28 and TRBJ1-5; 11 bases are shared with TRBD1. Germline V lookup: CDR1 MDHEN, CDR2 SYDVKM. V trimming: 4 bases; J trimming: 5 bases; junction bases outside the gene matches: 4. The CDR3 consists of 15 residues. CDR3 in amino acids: CASSSPGQGDQPQHF. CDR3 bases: TGTGCCAGCAGTTCCCCGGGACAGGGGGATCAGCCCCAGCATTTT.

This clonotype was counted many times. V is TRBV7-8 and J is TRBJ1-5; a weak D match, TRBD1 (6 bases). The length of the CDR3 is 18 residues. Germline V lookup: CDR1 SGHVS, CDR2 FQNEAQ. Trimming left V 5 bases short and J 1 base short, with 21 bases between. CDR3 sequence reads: CASSPLRDRRGSNQPQHF. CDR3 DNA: TGTGCCAGCAGCCCTCTCCGTGATCGCAGGGGAAGCAATCAGCCCCAGCATTTT.

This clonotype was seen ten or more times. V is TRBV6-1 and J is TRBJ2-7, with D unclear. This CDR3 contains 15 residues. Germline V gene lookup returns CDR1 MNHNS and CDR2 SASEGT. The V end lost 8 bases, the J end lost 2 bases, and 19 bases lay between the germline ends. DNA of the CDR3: TGTGCCAGCCGCGAATCGAAGGCTGTGACCTACGAGCAGTACTTC. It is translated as CASRESKAVTYEQYF.

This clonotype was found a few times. CDR3 coding DNA: TGTGCCAGCAGCTGGCGGGGGGGCAGCTCCTACAATGAGCAGTTCTTC. It specifies CASSWRGGSSYNEQFF. This chain connects TRBV11-2 to TRBJ2-1; 9 bases are a match to TRBD2. There are 16 residues in the CDR3. Trimming removed 4 bases from V and 0 bases from J; junction bases left unmatched: 4. Germline CDR1 SGHAT, CDR2 FQNNGV.

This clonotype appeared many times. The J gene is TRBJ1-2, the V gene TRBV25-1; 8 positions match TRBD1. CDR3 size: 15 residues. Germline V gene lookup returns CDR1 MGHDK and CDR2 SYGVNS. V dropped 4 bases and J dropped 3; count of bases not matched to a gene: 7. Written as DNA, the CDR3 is TGTGCCAGCAGTGCACCCGACAGGGGAGACTATGGCTACACCTTC. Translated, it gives CASSAPDRGDYGYTF.

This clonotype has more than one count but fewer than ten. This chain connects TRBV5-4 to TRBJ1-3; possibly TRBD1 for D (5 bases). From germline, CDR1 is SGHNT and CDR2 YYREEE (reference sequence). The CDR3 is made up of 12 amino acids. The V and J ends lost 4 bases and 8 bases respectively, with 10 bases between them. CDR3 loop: CASSGGEDTIYF. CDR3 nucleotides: TGTGCCAGCAGCGGGGGGGAAGACACCATATATTTT.

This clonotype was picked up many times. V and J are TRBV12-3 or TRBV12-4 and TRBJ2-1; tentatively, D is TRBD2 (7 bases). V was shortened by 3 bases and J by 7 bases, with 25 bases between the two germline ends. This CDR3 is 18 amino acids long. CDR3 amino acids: CASSFFGFRGGAWNEQFF. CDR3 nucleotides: TGTGCCAGCAGTTTTTTTGGGTTCCGTGGGGGGGCTTGGAATGAGCAGTTCTTC.

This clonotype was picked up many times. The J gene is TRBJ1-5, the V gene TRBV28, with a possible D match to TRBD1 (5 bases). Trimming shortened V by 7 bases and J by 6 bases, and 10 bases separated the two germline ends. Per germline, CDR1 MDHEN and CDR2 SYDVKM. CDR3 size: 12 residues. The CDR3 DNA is TGTGCCAGCACTGACAGTCGTCAGCCCCAGCATTTT. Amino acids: CASTDSRQPQHF.

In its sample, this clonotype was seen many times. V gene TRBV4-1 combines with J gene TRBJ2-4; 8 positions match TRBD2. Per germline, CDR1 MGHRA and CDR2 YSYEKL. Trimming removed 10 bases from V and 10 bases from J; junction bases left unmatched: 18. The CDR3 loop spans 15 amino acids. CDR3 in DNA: TGCGCCAACCCCTTCGGGGGGGCCCGAAAAGGAATTCAGTACTTC. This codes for CANPFGGARKGIQYF.

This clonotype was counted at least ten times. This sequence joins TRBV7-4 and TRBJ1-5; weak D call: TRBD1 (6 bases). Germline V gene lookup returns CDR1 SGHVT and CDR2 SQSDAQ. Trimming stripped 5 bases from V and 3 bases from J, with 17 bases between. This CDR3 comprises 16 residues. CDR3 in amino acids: CASSPKTGHFNQPQHF. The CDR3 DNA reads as TGTGCCAGCAGCCCCAAAACGGGACACTTCAATCAGCCCCAGCATTTT.

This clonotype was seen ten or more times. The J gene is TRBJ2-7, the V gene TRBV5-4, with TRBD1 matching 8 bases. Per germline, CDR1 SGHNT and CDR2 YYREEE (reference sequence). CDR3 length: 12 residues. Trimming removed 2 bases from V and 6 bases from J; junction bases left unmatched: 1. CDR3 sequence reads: CASSFTGGEQYF. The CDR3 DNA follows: TGTGCCAGCAGCTTTACAGGGGGCGAGCAGTACTTC.

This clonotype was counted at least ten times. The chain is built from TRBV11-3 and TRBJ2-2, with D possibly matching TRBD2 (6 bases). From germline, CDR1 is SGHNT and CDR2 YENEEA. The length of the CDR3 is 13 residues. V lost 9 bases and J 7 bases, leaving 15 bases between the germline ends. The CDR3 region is CASQGPAGGELFF. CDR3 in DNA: TGTGCCAGTCAGGGCCCAGCGGGCGGGGAGCTGTTTTTT.

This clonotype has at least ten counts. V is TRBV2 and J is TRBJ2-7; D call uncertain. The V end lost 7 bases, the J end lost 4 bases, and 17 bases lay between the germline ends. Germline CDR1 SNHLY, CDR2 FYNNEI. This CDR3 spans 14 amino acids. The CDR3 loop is CASKKALWDYEQYF. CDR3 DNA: TGTGCCAGCAAAAAGGCCTTGTGGGATTACGAGCAGTACTTC.